The clone carrying this T cell receptor beta chain was recorded a few times. Using immunoSEQ multiplex PCR, the repertoire was profiled, and TCRdb retains in-frame clones only, with some absent. The table records about 64,000 clones, about 96% of them present only once. The CDR3 loop spans 11 amino acids. Germline CDR1 LNHDA, CDR2 SQIVND (reference sequence). V lost 7 bases to trimming and J lost 9 bases, with 10 bases between them. The sample belongs to a study of T cell changes during pregnancy in multiple sclerosis. The sequenced sample was CD8+ T cells from peripheral blood mononuclear cells, obtained after pregnancy. V gene TRBV19 combines with J gene TRBJ2-1; tentatively, D is TRBD1 (6 bases). The TCR comes from a female donor with multiple sclerosis, enrolled in a pregnancy study. The CDR3 region has the DNA TGTGCCAGTATTGGGGGCACTGAGCAGTTCTTC. This codes for CASIGGTEQFF.